A selection of T cell receptor beta chains follows, all from one sample in a study of shared clonotypes between healthy human individuals. TCRdb's table, derived via immunoSEQ multiplex PCR, lists solely in-frame clones and lacks some. This sample has about 380,000 clones, with 96% found just once. The sample consisted of memory CD8+ T cells sorted from blood. The receptors here all came from a man between 25 and 39 years old in good health. CDR3s include the opening cysteine and the closing phenylalanine or tryptophan. A D gene is named only where the DNA matches it firmly. Some rows mark clone size as missing; the rest say once, few, many or name a class of expanded clone.

CDR3 DNA | CDR3 protein | CDR3 length | J gene | clone size | D gene | V gene
TGCAGCGTGCTACGGGACAGGGGGCTCCCGAACACCGGGGAGCTGTTTTTT | CSVLRDRGLPNTGELFF | 17 | TRBJ2-2 | - | TRBD1 | TRBV29-1
TGTGCCTGGCGGGGCCAGGGCAACTATGGCTACACCTTC | CAWRGQGNYGYTF | 13 | TRBJ1-2 | - | - | TRBV30
TGTGCTAGTGCCCCTGCCAGGGGGACTGAAGCTTTCTTT | CASAPARGTEAFF | 13 | TRBJ1-1 | once | TRBD1 | TRBV12-5
TGCGCCAGCAGCGGAGGGGACACGAAGAACATTCAGTACTTC | CASSGGDTKNIQYF | 14 | TRBJ2-4 | - | - | TRBV5-1
TGTGCCAGCAGCTCCAGACTAGCGGGAGGTGAGACCCAGTACTTC | CASSSRLAGGETQYF | 15 | TRBJ2-5 | - | TRBD2 | TRBV7-2
TGTGCCAGCAGCTTAGATGCTAGCGCGGGAGGGCTGCAGCTCCCAGATACGCAGTATTTT | CASSLDASAGGLQLPDTQYF | 20 | TRBJ2-3 | - | TRBD2 | TRBV11-2
TGTGCCAGCAGTGAAGGGCAGAACTATGGCTACACCTTC | CASSEGQNYGYTF | 13 | TRBJ1-2 | - | - | TRBV2
TGCGCCAGCAGGATCACAGGGGGGTCCTACGAGCAGTACTTC | CASRITGGSYEQYF | 14 | TRBJ2-7 | - | TRBD1 | TRBV5-1
TGTGCCAGCAGTGGCTTAGACTACGAGCAGTACTTC | CASSGLDYEQYF | 12 | TRBJ2-7 | - | - | TRBV28
TGCGCCAGCAGATACAGTGACTACAATGAGCAGTTCTTC | CASRYSDYNEQFF | 13 | TRBJ2-1 | - | - | TRBV23-1
TGTGCCAGCAGCCCGTATCGTCTAGCGGGAAGCTACAATGAGCAGTTCTTC | CASSPYRLAGSYNEQFF | 17 | TRBJ2-1 | - | TRBD2 | TRBV7-2
TGTGCCAGCAGCCAGCTTGGAGGGACTAGCGGGAGGAAAACCTACGAGCAGTACTTC | CASSQLGGTSGRKTYEQYF | 19 | TRBJ2-7 | - | TRBD2 | TRBV4-2
TGTGCCAGCAGTTTATTTCGGGGGGATACGCAGTATTTT | CASSLFRGDTQYF | 13 | TRBJ2-3 | - | - | TRBV28
TGCGCCAGCAGCTTGGCAGCCACCTACGAGCAGTACTTC | CASSLAATYEQYF | 13 | TRBJ2-7 | - | - | TRBV5-1
TGTGCCAGCAGCCCAGGGGCGGGTGGGGCCAACGTCCTGACTTTC | CASSPGAGGANVLTF | 15 | TRBJ2-6 | - | - | TRBV5-4
TGTGCCAGCAGCCAAGATCCTGGGTGGGTTCAGCCCCAGCATTTT | CASSQDPGWVQPQHF | 15 | TRBJ1-5 | - | - | TRBV14
TGCGCCAGCAGTGAGTTCCCGGCGGGAGTTCGAGATACGCAGTATTTT | CASSEFPAGVRDTQYF | 16 | TRBJ2-3 | - | TRBD2 | TRBV10-1